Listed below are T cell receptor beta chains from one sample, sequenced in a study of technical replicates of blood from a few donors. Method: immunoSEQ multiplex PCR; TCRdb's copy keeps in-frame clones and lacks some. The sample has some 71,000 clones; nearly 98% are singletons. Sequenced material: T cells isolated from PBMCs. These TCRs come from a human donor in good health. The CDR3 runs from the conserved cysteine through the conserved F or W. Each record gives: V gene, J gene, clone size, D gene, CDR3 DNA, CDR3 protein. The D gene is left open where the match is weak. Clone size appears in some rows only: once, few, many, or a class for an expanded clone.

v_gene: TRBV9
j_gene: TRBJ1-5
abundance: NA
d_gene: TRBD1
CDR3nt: TGTGCCAGCAGCGATACAGGGGAAAATCAGCCCCAGCATTTT
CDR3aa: CASSDTGENQPQHF

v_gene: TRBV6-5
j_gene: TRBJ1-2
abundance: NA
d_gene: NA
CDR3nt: TGTGCCAGCAGCCCCGGGAATATCGGCTACACCTTC
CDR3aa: CASSPGNIGYTF

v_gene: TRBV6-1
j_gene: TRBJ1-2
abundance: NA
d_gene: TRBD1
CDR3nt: TGTGCCAGCAGTGAAAGGGGACAGGGGGCAAGCTATGGCTACACCTTC
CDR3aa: CASSERGQGASYGYTF

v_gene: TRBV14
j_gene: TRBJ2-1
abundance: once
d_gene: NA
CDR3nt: TGTGCCAGCAGCCCAACTCGGAGCGGGCTCTACAATGAGCAGTTCTTC
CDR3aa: CASSPTRSGLYNEQFF

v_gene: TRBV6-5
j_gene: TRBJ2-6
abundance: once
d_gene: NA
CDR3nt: TGTGCCAGCAGGCCCGGCTCTGGGGCCAACGTCCTGACTTTC
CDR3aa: CASRPGSGANVLTF

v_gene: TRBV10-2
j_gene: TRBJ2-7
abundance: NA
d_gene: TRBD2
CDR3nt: TGCGCCAGCAGGGGAGGGGCTAGCGGGAGCTACGAGCAGTACTTC
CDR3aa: CASRGGASGSYEQYF

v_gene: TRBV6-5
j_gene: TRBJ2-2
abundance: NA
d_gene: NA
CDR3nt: TGTGCCAGCAGTTACCCCCAGGGGGGTAGTACCGGGGAGCTGTTTTTT
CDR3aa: CASSYPQGGSTGELFF

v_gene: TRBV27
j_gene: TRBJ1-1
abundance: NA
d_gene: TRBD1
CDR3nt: TGTGCCAGCAGTATACTTCCGGGACAGGGCTACGCCGGGTCTGAAGCTTTCTTT
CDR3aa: CASSILPGQGYAGSEAFF

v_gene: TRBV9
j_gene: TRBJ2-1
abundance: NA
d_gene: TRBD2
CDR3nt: TGTGCCAGCAGCGTATCCCGACTAGCGGGAGAACCAAACAATGAGCAGTTCTTC
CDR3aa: CASSVSRLAGEPNNEQFF

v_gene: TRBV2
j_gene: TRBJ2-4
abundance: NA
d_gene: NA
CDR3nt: TGTGCCAGCAGTGTATGGCCAGGGGACATTCAGTACTTC
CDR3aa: CASSVWPGDIQYF

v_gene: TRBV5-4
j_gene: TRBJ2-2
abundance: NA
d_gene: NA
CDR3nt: TGTGCCAGCAGCTTTGGACAGAACACCGGGGAGCTGTTTTTT
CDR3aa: CASSFGQNTGELFF

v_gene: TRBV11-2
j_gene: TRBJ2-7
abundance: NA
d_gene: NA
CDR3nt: TGTGCCAGCAGTTCCTATACTCCTTTCCTGAGCTCCTACGAGCAGTACTTC
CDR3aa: CASSSYTPFLSSYEQYF

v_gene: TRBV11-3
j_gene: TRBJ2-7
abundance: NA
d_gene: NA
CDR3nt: TGTGCCAGCAGCTCACCAGCCGGGACATATTACTTC
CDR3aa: CASSSPAGTYYF

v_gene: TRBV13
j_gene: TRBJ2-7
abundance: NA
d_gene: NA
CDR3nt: TGTGCCAGCAGCCCAGCGCGGGGCTACGAGCAGTACTTC
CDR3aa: CASSPARGYEQYF

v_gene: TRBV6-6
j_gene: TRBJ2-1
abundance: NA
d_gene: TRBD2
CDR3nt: TGTGCCAGCAGTCACAGCGGGAGCTCCTACAATGAGCAGTTCTTC
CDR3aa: CASSHSGSSYNEQFF

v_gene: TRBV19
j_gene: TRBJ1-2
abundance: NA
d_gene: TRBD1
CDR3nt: TGTGCCAGCAGACAGGGGCATGTCTATGGCTACACCTTC
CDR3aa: CASRQGHVYGYTF

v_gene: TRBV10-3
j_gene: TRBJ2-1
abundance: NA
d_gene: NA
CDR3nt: TGTGCCATTTCGGTCCCCCACAATGAGCAGTTCTTC
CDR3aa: CAISVPHNEQFF

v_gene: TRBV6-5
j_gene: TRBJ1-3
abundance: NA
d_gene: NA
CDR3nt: TGTGCCAGCAGTTACTCGAGGCCTGGAAACACCATATATTTT
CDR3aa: CASSYSRPGNTIYF

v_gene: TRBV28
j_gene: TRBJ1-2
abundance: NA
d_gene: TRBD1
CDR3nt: TGTGCCAGCAGTTTAGGTGAAACAGGGGAAAGGGCCTTC
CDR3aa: CASSLGETGERAF

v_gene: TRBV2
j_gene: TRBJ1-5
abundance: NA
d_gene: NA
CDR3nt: TGTGCCAGCAGTGGGGGGCAGGGCGGTTATCAGCCCCAGCATTTT
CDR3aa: CASSGGQGGYQPQHF

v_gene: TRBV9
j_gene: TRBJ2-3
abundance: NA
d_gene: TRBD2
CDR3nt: TGTGCCAGCAGCTTTCGGACTAGTACAGATACGCAGTATTTT
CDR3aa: CASSFRTSTDTQYF

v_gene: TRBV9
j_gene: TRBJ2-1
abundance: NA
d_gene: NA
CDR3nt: TGTGCCAGCAGCGCCTCGGGACACCTCTCCAGCGATGAGCAGTTCTTC
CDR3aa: CASSASGHLSSDEQFF

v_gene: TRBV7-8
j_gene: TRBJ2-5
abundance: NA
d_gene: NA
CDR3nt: TGTGCCGGGGGGGGCGGGCCCCAAGAGACCCAGTACTTC
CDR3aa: CAGGGGPQETQYF

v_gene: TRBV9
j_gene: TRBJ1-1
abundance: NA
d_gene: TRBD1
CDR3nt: TGTGCCAGCAGCGGACAGGGGCTAAACACTGAAGCTTTCTTT
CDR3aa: CASSGQGLNTEAFF

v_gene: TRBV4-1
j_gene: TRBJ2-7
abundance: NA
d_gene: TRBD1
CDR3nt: TGCGCCAGCAGCCGAATGCGAGGGGACAGCGCTAACTACGAGCAGTACTTC
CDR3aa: CASSRMRGDSANYEQYF

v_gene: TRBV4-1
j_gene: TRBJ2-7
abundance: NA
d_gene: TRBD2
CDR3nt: TGCGCCAGCAGCCAAGTTAGACTAGCGGGGCACGAGCAGTACTTC
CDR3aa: CASSQVRLAGHEQYF

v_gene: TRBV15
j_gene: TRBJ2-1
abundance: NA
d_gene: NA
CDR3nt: TGTGCCACCGGGAGCCTAGACGAGCAGTTCTTC
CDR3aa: CATGSLDEQFF

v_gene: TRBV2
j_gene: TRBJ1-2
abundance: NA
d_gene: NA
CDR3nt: TGTGCCAGCAGTGAAAGTGGCCAAGCTAACTATGGCTACACCTTC
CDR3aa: CASSESGQANYGYTF

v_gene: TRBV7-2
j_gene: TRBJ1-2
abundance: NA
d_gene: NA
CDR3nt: TGTGCCAGCAGTTCCGACAGGAAGGGGCCTGGCTACACCTTC
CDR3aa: CASSSDRKGPGYTF

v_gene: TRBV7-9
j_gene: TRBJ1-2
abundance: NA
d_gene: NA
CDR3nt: TGTGCCAGCAGCTTATCGACAGTAAACTATGGCTACACCTTC
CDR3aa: CASSLSTVNYGYTF

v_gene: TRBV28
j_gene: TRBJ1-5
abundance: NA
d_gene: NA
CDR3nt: TGTGCCAGCAGTTTTGGGCAGGGTAGGCCCCAGCATTTT
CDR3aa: CASSFGQGRPQHF